The present TCR beta chain was sequenced within a study of T cell repertoires in cytomegalovirus infection. For this clonotype: Its antigen is not known.

TCRdb re-analysed the reads in MiXCR, keeping a single row per CDR3 protein. The top ten hold 9.5% to 15% of the sample, which has roughly 860,000 distinct CDR3 sequences, about 31% seen once. This sample comprised cultured CD8+ T cells from PBMCs, obtained from culture after CMV antigen stimulation. This receptor was taken from a human donor in good health (CMV status not recorded). Some clones in this sample may be carry-over from other donors' samples.

CDR3 residues: CASRSPGTGDRDTQYF. CDR3 sequence (DNA): TGTGCCAGCAGATCGCCCGGGACAGGGGATAGAGATACGCAGTATTTT. The V gene is TRBV12-3 or TRBV12-4, the J gene TRBJ2-3; 10 nucleotides line up with TRBD1. Unmatched junction bases numbered 11, after V lost 6 bases and J lost 5 bases. The CDR3 totals 16 residues.